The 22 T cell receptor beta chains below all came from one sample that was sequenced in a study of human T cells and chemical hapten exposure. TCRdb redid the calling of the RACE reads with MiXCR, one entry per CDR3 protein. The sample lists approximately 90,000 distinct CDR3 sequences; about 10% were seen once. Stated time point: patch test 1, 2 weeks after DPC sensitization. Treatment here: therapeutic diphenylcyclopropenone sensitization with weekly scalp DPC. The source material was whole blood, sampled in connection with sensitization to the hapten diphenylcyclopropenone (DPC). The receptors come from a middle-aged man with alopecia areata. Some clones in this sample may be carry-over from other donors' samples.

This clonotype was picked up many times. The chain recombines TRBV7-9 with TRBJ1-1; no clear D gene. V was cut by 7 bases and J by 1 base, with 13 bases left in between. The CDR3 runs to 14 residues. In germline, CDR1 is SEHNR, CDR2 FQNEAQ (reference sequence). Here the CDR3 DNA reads TGTGCCAGCACCCGACCAAACACGAACACTGAAGCTTTCTTT. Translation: CASTRPNTNTEAFF.

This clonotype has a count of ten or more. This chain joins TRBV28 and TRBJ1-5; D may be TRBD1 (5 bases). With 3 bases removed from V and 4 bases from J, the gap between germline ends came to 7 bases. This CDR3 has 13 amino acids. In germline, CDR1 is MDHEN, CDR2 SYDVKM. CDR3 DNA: TGTGCCAGCAGTTTGTCAGGGAATCAGCCCCAGCATTTT. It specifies CASSLSGNQPQHF.

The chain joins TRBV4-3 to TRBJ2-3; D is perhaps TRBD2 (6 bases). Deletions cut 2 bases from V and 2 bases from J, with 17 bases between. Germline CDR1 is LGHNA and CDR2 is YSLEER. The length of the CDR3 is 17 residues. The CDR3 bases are TGCGCCAGCAGCCAAACGCTGGGACTTCTACTCACAGATACGCAGTATTTT. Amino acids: CASSQTLGLLLTDTQYF.

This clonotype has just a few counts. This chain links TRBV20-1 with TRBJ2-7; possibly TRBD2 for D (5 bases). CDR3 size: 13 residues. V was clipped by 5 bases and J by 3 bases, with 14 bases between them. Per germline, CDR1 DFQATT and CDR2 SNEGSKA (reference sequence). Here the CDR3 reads CSARRVGNYEQYF. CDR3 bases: TGCAGTGCTCGCAGAGTCGGGAACTACGAGCAGTACTTC.

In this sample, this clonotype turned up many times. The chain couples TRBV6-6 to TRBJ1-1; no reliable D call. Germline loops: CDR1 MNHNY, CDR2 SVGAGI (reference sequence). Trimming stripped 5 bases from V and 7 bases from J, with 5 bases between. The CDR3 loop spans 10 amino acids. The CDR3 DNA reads TGTGCCAGCAGTCGGGGTGAAGCTTTCTTT. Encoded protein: CASSRGEAFF.

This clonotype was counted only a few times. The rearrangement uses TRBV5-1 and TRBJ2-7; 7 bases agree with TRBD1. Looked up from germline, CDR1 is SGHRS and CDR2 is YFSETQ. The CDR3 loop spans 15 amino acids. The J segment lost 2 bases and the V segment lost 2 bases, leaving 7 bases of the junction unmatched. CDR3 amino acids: CASSFSSGGAYEQYV. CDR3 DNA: TGCGCCAGCAGCTTTTCGTCAGGGGGAGCCTACGAGCAGTACGTC.

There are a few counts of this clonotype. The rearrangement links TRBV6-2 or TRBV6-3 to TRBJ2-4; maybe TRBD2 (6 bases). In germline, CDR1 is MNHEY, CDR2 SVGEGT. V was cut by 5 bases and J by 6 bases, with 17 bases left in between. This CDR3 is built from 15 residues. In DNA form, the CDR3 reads TGTGCCAGCAGTCATGGGACTCCTCGAGGAAACATTCAGTACTTC. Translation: CASSHGTPRGNIQYF.

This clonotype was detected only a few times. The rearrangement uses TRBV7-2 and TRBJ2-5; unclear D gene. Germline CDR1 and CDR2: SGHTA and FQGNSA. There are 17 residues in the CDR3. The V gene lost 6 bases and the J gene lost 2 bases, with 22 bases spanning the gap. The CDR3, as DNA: TGTGCCAGCAGTAAATACCTGGATAGTCGATTTCAAGAGACCCAGTACTTC. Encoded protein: CASSKYLDSRFQETQYF.

The CDR3 bases are TGTGCCAGCAGCTTCAGGGGCCCCTACAATGAGCAGTTCTTC. As protein: CASSFRGPYNEQFF. The chain combines TRBV13 with TRBJ2-1; possibly TRBD1 for D (6 bases). Trimming took off 3 bases at V and 2 bases at J, with 8 bases between the two ends. CDR1 and CDR2 from the germline V gene are PRHDT and FYEKMQ (reference sequence). CDR3 size: 14 residues.

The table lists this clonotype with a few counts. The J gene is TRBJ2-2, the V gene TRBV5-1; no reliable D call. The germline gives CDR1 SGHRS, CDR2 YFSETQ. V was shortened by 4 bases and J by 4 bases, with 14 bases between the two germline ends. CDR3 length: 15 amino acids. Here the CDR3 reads CASSLSPFITGELFF. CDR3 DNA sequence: TGCGCCAGCAGCCTCAGCCCCTTTATCACCGGGGAGCTGTTTTTT.

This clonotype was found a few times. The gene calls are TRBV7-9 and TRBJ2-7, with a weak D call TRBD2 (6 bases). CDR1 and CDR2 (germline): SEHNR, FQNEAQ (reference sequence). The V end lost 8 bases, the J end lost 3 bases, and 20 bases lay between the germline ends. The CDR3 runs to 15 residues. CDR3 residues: CASQNGGKGIYEQYV. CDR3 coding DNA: TGTGCCAGCCAGAATGGAGGGAAAGGGATCTACGAGCAGTACGTC.

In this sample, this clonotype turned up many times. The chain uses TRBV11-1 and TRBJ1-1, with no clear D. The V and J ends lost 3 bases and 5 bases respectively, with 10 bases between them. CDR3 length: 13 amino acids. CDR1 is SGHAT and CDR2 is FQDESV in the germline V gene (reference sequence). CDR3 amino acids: CASSLMRQTEAFF. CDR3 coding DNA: TGTGCCAGCAGCTTGATGAGGCAAACTGAAGCTTTCTTT.

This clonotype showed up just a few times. CDR3 residues: CASSPGQETTNEKLFF. The DNA of the CDR3 is TGTGCCAGCAGTCCGGGACAGGAGACAACTAATGAAAAACTGTTTTTT. The chain links TRBV28 to TRBJ1-4; 8 nucleotides align to TRBD1. The ends lost 5 bases at V and 0 bases at J; junction bases unmatched: 5. The CDR3 has 16 residues. Germline V gene lookup returns CDR1 MDHEN and CDR2 SYDVKM.

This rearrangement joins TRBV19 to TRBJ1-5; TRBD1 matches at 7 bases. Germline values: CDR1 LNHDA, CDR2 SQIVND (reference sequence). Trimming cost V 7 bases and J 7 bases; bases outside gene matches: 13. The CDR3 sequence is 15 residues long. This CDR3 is CASKGGGTFRQPQHF. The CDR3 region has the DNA TGTGCCAGTAAAGGAGGGGGCACATTCCGGCAGCCCCAGCATTTT.

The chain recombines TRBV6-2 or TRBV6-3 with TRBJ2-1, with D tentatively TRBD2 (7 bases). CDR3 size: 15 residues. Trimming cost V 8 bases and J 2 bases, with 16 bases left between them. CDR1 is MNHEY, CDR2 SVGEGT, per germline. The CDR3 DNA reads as TGTGCCAGCCTATTGGGGGGGGGCGCCTACAATGAGCAGTTCTTC. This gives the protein CASLLGGGAYNEQFF.

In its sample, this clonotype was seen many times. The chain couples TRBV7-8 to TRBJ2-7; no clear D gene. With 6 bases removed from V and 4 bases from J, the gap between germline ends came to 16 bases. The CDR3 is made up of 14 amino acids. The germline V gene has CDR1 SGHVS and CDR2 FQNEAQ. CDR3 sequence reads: CASSMGPLEYEQYV. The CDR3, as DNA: TGTGCCAGCAGTATGGGCCCCTTGGAATACGAGCAGTACGTC.

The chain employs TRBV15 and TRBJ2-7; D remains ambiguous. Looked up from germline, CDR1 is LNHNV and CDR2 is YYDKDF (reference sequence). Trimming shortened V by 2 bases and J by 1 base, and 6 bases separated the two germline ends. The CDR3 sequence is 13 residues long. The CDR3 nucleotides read TGTGCCACCAGCAGATTTCAGTCCTACGAGCAGTACTTC. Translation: CATSRFQSYEQYF.

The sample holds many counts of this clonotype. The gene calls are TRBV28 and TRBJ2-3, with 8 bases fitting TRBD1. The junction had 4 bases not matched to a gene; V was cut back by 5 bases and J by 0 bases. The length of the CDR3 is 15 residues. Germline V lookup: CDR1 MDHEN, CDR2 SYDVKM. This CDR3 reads CASSAGTGSTDTQYF. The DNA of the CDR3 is TGTGCCAGCAGTGCCGGGACAGGAAGCACAGATACGCAGTATTTT.

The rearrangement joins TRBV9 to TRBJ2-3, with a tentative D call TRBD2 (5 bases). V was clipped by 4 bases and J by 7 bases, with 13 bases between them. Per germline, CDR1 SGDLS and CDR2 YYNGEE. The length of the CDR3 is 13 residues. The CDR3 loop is CASSSPSRHTQYF. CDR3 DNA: TGTGCCAGCAGCTCCCCTAGCAGACATACGCAGTATTTT.

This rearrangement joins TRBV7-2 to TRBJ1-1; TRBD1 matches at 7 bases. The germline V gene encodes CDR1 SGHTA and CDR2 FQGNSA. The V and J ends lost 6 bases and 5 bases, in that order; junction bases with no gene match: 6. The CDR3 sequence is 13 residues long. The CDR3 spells CASRSTGRTEAFF. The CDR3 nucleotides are TGTGCCAGCAGATCGACAGGGCGGACTGAAGCTTTCTTT.

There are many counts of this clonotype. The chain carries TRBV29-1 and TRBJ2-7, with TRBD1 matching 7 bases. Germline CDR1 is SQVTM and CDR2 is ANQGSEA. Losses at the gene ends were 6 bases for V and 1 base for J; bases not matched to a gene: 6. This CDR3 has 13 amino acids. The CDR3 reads CSVRDSNSYEQYV. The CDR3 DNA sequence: TGCAGCGTCCGGGACAGCAATTCCTACGAGCAGTACGTC.

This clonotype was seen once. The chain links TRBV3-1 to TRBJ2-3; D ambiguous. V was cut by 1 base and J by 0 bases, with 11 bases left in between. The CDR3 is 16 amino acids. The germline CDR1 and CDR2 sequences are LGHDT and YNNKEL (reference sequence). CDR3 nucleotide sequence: TGTGCCAGCAGCCAAGGGTCGGCGGTTAGCACAGATACGCAGTATTTT. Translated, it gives CASSQGSAVSTDTQYF.